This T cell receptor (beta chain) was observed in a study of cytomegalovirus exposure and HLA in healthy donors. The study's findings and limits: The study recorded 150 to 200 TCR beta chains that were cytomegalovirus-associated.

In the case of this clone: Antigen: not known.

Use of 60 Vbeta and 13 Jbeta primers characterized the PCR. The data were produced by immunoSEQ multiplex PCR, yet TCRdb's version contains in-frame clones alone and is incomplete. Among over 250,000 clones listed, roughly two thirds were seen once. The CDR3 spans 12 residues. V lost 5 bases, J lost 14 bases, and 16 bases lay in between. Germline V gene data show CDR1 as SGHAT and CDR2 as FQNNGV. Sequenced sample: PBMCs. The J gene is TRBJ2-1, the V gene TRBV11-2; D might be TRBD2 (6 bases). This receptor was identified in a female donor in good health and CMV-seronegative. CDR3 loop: CASSIIAARKFF. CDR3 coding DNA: TGTGCCAGCAGCATCATAGCGGCCAGGAAGTTCTTC.